This TCR beta chain was identified in a study of T-cell memory formation after mild COVID-19. CDR3 length: 12 residues. The germline V gene encodes CDR1 SQVTM and CDR2 ANQGSEA. Trimming at V came to 5 bases and at J to 5 bases, leaving 2 bases not matched to a gene. TCRdb processed the 5' RACE reads anew with MiXCR; each CDR3 protein has one entry. Among fewer than 650,000 distinct CDR3 sequences, about a fifth were seen once, and the ten largest hold approximately 8.4%. This TCR came from an adult woman who had mild COVID-19 (a few samples of this study predate the infection). Cell type and time point are not known. The V call is TRBV29-1, the J call TRBJ2-5, with 10 bases lining up with TRBD2. The sample taken for sequencing was PBMCs or a T cell subset sorted from them (not recorded which). DNA for the CDR3: TGCAGCGTTCTAGCGGGGGTCGAGACCCAGTACTTC. It translates to CSVLAGVETQYF.